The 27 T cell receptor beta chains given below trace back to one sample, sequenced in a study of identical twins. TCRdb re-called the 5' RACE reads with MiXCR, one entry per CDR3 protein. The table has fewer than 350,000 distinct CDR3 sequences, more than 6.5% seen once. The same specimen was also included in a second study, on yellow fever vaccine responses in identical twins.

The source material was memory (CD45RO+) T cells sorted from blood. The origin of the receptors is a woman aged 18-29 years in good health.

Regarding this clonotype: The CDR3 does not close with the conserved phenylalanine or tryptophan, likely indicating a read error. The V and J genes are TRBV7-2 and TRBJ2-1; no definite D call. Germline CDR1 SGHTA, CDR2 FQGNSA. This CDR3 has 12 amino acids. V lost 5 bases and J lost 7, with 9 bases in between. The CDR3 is CASSLHPNEQFY. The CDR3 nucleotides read TGTGCCAGCAGCCTACACCCGAATGAGCAGTTCTAC.

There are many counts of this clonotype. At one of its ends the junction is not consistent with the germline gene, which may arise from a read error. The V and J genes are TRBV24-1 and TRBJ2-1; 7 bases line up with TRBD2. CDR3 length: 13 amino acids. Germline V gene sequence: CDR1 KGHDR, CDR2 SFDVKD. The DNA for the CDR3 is TGTGCCACCAGTGACCGGCCGGGAGGCGAGCCGTTCTTC. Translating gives CATSDRPGGEPFF.

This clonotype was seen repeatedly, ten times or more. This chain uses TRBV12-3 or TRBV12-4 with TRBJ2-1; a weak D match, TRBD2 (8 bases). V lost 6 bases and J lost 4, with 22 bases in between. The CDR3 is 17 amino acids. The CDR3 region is CASRSGGGSRGYNEQFF. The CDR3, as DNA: TGTGCCAGCAGGTCGGGAGGGGGCTCTAGGGGGTACAATGAGCAGTTCTTC.

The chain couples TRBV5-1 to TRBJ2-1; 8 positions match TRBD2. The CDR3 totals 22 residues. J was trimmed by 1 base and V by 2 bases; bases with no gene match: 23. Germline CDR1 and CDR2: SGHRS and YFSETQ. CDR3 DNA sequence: TGCGCCAGCAGCTTCGGGACTCTAGCGGGCGAGGGGCGGGGGCTATCCTACAATGAGCAGTTCTTC. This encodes CASSFGTLAGEGRGLSYNEQFF.

CDR3 sequence reads: CASSVAVGVGETQYF. The CDR3 DNA follows: TGTGCCAGCAGCGTAGCGGTCGGGGTTGGGGAGACCCAGTACTTC. This chain joins TRBV9 and TRBJ2-5; a weak D match, TRBD2 (5 bases). From germline, CDR1 is SGDLS and CDR2 YYNGEE. Trimming pared 0 bases from V and 5 bases from J, leaving 14 bases between. This CDR3 is built from 15 residues.

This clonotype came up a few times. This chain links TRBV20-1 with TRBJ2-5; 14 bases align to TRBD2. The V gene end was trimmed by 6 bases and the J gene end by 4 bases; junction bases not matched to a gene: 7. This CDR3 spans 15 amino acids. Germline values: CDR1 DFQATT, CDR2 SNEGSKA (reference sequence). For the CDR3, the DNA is TGCAGTGCACTTGGACTAGCGGGAGGAGTAGAGACCCAGTACTTC. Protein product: CSALGLAGGVETQYF.

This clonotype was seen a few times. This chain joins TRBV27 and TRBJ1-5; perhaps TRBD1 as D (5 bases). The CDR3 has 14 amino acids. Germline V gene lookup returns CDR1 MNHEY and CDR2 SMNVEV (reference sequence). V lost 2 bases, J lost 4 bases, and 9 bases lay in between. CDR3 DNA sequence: TGTGCCAGCAGTTTAAACAGACAGAATCAGCCCCAGCATTTT. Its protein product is CASSLNRQNQPQHF.

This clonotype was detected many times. This CDR3 reads CASSQGLAGSEQYF. The CDR3 bases are TGTGCCAGCAGCCAGGGGCTAGCGGGATCCGAGCAGTACTTC. The chain employs TRBV7-8 and TRBJ2-7; 9 positions match TRBD2. This CDR3 contains 14 residues. Germline CDR1 SGHVS, CDR2 FQNEAQ. V was pared by 5 bases and J by 6 bases, with 8 bases of the junction left unmatched.

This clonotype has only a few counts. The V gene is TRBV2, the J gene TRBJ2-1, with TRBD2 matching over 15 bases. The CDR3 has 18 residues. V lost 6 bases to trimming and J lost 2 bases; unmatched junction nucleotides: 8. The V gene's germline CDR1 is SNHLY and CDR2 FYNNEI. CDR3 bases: TGTGCCAGCAGGGTAGGACTAGCGGGAGGGGGGCCCTACAATGAGCAGTTCTTC. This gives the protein CASRVGLAGGGPYNEQFF.

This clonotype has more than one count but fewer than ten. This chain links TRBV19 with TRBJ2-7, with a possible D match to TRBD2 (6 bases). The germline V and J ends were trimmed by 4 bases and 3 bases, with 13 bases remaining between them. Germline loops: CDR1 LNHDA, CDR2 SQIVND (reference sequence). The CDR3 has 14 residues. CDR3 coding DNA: TGTGCCAGTAGTAAGGGGACTCCATTCTACGAGCAGTACTTC. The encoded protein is CASSKGTPFYEQYF.

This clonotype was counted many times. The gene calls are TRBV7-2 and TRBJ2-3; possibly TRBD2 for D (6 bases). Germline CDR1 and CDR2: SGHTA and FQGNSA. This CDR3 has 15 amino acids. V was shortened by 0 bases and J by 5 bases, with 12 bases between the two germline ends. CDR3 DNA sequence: TGTGCCAGCAGCTTAGCGGGAGGCCGTAGAGATACGCAGTATTTT. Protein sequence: CASSLAGGRRDTQYF.

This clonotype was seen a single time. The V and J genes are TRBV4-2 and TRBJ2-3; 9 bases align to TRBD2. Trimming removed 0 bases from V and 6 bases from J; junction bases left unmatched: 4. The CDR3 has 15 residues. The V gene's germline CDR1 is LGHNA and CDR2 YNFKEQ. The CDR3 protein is CASSQEAGGPDTQYF. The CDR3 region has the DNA TGTGCCAGCAGCCAAGAGGCGGGGGGGCCGGATACGCAGTATTTT.

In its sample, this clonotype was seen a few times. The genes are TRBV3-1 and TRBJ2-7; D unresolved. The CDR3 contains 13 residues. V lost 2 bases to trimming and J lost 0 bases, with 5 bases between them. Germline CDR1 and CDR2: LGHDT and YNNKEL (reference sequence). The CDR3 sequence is CASSQQRSYEQYF. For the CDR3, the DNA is TGTGCCAGCAGCCAACAGCGCTCCTACGAGCAGTACTTC.

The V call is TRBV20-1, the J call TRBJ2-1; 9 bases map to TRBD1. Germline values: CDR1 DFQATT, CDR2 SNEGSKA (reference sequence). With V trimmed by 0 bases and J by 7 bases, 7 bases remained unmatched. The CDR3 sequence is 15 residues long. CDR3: CSARDLGQGWNEQFF. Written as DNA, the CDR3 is TGCAGTGCTAGAGATCTTGGACAGGGGTGGAATGAGCAGTTCTTC.

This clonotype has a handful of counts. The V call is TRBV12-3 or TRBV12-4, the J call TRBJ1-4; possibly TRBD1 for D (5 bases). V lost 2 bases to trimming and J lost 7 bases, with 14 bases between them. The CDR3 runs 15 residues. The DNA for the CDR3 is TGTGCCAGCAGTTTACCGGGGGGGGTTGGTGAAAAACTGTTTTTT. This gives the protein CASSLPGGVGEKLFF.

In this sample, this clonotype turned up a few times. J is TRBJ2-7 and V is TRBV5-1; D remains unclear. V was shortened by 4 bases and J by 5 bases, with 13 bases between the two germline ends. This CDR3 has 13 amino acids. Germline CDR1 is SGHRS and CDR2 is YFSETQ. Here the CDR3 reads CASSHSDLDEQYF. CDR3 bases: TGCGCCAGCAGCCACTCGGACCTGGACGAGCAGTACTTC.

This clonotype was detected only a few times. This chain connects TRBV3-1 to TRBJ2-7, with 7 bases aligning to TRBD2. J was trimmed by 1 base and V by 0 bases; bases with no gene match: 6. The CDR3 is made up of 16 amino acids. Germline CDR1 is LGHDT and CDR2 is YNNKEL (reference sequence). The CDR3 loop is CASSQDRLAVSYEQYF. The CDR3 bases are TGTGCCAGCAGCCAAGATCGGCTAGCGGTATCCTACGAGCAGTACTTC.

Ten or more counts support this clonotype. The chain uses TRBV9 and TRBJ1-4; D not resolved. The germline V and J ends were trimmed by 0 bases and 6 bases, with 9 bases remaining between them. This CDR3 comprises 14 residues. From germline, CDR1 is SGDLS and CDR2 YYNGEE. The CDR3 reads CASSVGPLDEKLFF. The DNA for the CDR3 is TGTGCCAGCAGCGTAGGTCCCCTGGATGAAAAACTGTTTTTT.

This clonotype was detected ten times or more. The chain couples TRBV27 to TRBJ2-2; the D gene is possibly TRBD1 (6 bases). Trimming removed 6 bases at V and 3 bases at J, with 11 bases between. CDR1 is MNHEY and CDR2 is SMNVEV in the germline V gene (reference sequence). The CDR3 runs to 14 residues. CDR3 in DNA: TGTGCCAGCAGGAGGGACACCTACACCGGGGAGCTGTTTTTT. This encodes CASRRDTYTGELFF.

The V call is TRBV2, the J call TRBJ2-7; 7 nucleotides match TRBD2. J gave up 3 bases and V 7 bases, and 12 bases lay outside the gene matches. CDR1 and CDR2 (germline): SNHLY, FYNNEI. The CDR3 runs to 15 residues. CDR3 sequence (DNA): TGTGCCAGCACCTGGCTACCTAGCGGAGGCTACGAGCAGTACTTC. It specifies CASTWLPSGGYEQYF.

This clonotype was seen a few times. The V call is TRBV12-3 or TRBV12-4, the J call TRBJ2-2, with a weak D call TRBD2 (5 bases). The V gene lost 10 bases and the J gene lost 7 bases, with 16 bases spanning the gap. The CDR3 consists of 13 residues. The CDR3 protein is CATEGRKGGELFF. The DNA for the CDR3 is TGTGCCACCGAGGGAAGGAAGGGCGGGGAGCTGTTTTTT.

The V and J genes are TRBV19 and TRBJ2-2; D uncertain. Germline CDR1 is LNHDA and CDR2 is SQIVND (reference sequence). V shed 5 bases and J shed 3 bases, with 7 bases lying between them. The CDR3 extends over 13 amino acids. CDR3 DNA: TGTGCCAGTAGTCCCCGCCACACCGGGGAGCTGTTTTTT. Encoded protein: CASSPRHTGELFF.

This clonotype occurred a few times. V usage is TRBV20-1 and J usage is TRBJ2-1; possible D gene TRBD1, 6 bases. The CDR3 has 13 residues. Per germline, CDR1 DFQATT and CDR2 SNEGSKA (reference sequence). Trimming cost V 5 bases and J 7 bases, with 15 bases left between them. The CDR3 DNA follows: TGCAGTGCTCCTAGGACAGTATCAAATGAGCAGTTCTTC. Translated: CSAPRTVSNEQFF.

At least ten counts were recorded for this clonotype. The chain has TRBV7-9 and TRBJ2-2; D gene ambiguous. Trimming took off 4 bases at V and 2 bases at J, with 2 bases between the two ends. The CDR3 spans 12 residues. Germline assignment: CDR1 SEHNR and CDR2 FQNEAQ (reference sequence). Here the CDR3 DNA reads TGTGCCAGCAGCTATAACACCGGGGAGCTGTTTTTT. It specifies CASSYNTGELFF. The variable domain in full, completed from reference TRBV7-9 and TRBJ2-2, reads DTGVSQNPRHKITKRGQNVTFRCDPISEHNRLYWYRQTLGQGPEFLTYFQNEAQLEKSRLLSDRFSAERPKGSFSTLEIQRTEQGDSAMYLCASSYNTGELFFGEGSRLTVL.

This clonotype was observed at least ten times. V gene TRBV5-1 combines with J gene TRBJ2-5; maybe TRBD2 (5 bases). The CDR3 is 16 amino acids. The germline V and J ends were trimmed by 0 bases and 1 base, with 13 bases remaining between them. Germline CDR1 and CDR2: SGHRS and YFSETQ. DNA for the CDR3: TGCGCCAGCAGCTTGGTTTGGGAGTACCGCCAAGAGACCCAGTACTTC. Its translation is CASSLVWEYRQETQYF.

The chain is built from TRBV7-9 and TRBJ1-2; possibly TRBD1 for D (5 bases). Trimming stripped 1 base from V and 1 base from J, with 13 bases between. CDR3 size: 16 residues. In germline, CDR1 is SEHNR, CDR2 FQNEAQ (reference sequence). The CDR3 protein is CASSLGGTEINYGYTF. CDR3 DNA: TGTGCCAGCAGCTTAGGGGGGACCGAGATTAACTATGGCTACACCTTC.

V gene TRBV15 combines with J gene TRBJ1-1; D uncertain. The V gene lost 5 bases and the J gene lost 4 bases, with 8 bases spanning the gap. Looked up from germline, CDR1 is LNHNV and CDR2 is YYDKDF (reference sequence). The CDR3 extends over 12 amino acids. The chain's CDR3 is CATSRWGTEAFF. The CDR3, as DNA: TGTGCCACCAGCCGGTGGGGCACTGAAGCTTTCTTT.